Listed here are 25 T cell receptor beta chains from one sample, sequenced in a study of blood T cell repertoires in COVID-19. Profiled with immunoSEQ multiplex PCR; TCRdb holds only in-frame clones, not every one. The profile shows approximately 140,000 clones, over 75% of them singletons. Sequencing used peripheral blood. These receptors all come from a human donor in a cohort sampled during active COVID-19.

The rearrangement joins TRBV7-2 to TRBJ2-7, with TRBD2 matching 7 bases. The CDR3 loop spans 15 amino acids. With V trimmed by 5 bases and J by 6 bases, 13 bases remained unmatched. Germline CDR1 reads SGHTA; CDR2 reads FQGNSA. The CDR3 spells CASSLVPGGEGEQYF. The CDR3 DNA follows: TGTGCCAGCAGCCTAGTTCCGGGCGGGGAGGGCGAGCAGTACTTC.

The chain employs TRBV3-1 (or the pseudogene TRBV3-2) and TRBJ1-1; 9 bases map to TRBD1. Germline V gives CDR1 LGHDT, CDR2 YNNKEL (reference sequence). V lost 2 bases, J lost 4 bases, and 2 bases stayed unmatched. The CDR3 consists of 14 residues. In nucleotides, the CDR3 is TGTGCCAGCAGCCAAAGGACAGGGGCCACTGAAGCTTTCTTT. Protein product: CASSQRTGATEAFF.

The genes are TRBV25-1 and TRBJ2-7; no definite D call. Germline V CDR1 and CDR2: MGHDK, SYGVNS. The CDR3 length is 15 residues. With 4 bases removed from V and 6 bases from J, the gap between germline ends came to 19 bases. The CDR3 sequence: CASSARRPSPLEQYF. The CDR3 DNA reads as TGTGCCAGCAGTGCCAGGCGCCCTTCCCCCCTCGAGCAGTACTTC.

This chain connects TRBV19 to TRBJ1-2; tentative D call: TRBD1 (6 bases). V was trimmed by 5 bases and J by 8 bases, leaving 21 bases between them. The length of the CDR3 is 15 residues. Germline V lookup: CDR1 LNHDA, CDR2 SQIVND (reference sequence). This CDR3 reads CASSPLGTSAAGYTF. CDR3 nucleotide sequence: TGTGCCAGTAGTCCACTGGGGACATCCGCTGCCGGCTACACCTTC.

The V call is TRBV7-2, the J call TRBJ2-3, with TRBD1 as a possible D gene (5 bases). Deletions cut 3 bases from V and 6 bases from J, with 13 bases between. This CDR3 spans 14 amino acids. Looked up from germline, CDR1 is SGHTA and CDR2 is FQGNSA. CDR3 DNA sequence: TGTGCCAGCAGCTTTTCCGACAGCTTTGATACGCAGTATTTT. It yields the protein CASSFSDSFDTQYF. Full variable domain (outside the CDR3, taken from reference TRBV7-2 and TRBJ2-3): GAGVSQSPSNKVTEKGKDVELRCDPISGHTALYWYRQSLGQGLEFLIYFQGNSAPDKSGLPSDRFSAERTGGSVSTLTIQRTQQEDSAVYLCASSFSDSFDTQYFGPGTRLTVL.

The chain uses TRBV5-6 and TRBJ1-6, with D unclear. Trimming cost V 0 bases and J 7 bases, with 14 bases left between them. The germline CDR1 and CDR2 sequences are SGHDT and YYEEEE. The CDR3 spans 16 residues. The CDR3, as DNA: TGTGCCAGCAGCTTGGAGGCAGTAAGCAGGAATTCACCCCTCCACTTT. Its translation: CASSLEAVSRNSPLHF. The full variable domain, with the rest looked up from reference TRBV5-6 and TRBJ1-6, is DAGVTQSPTHLIKTRGQQVTLRCSPKSGHDTVSWYQQALGQGPQFIFQYYEEEERQRGNFPDRFSGHQFPNYSSELNVNALLLGDSALYLCASSLEAVSRNSPLHFGNGTRLTVT.

This clone occurred a few times. The rearrangement uses TRBV4-2 and TRBJ1-5; D gene unclear. V lost 1 base and J 2 bases, leaving 15 bases between the germline ends. The CDR3 has 17 residues. Germline V lookup: CDR1 LGHNA, CDR2 YNFKEQ. DNA of the CDR3: TGTGCCAGCAGCCAAGGGTACGGGGAAGATGGCAATCAGCCCCAGCATTTT. Its protein is CASSQGYGEDGNQPQHF.

This sequence joins TRBV4-1 and TRBJ2-1; 14 bases map to TRBD2. Germline V CDR1 and CDR2: MGHRA, YSYEKL. The CDR3 is made up of 16 amino acids. Germline trimming cut 5 bases from V and 6 bases from J; bases unmatched to any gene: 6. This chain's CDR3 is CASSTRLAGGLNEQFF. The CDR3 DNA reads as TGCGCCAGCAGCACACGACTAGCGGGAGGGCTCAATGAGCAGTTCTTC.

This sequence joins TRBV5-6 and TRBJ2-1, with 12 bases identical to TRBD2. The V gene's germline CDR1 is SGHDT and CDR2 YYEEEE. This CDR3 contains 16 residues. Trimming cost V 6 bases and J 7 bases; bases outside gene matches: 11. This CDR3 is CASILVRTSGVNEQFF. The CDR3 coding sequence is TGTGCCAGCATCCTTGTACGGACTAGCGGGGTTAATGAGCAGTTCTTC.

This clone was seen a single time. The chain couples TRBV7-2 to TRBJ2-1; 8 bases are shared with TRBD1. Germline CDR1 is SGHTA and CDR2 is FQGNSA. This CDR3 region has 15 residues. Germline trimming cut 7 bases from V and 3 bases from J; bases unmatched to any gene: 8. CDR3 in DNA: TGTGCCAGCACCTTCGACAGGGGCCTCTACAATGAGCAGTTCTTC. Amino acid sequence: CASTFDRGLYNEQFF. The full variable domain, completed using reference TRBV7-2 and TRBJ2-1, is GAGVSQSPSNKVTEKGKDVELRCDPISGHTALYWYRQSLGQGLEFLIYFQGNSAPDKSGLPSDRFSAERTGGSVSTLTIQRTQQEDSAVYLCASTFDRGLYNEQFFGPGTRLTVL.

This chain links TRBV27 with TRBJ1-2; 8 nucleotides agree with TRBD1. The trim removed 2 bases at V and 4 bases at J, leaving 6 bases unmatched. Germline V lookup: CDR1 MNHEY, CDR2 SMNVEV (reference sequence). The length of the CDR3 is 15 residues. The CDR3 region is CASSLQRQGPYGYTF. As DNA, the CDR3 is TGTGCCAGCAGTTTACAACGACAGGGGCCCTATGGCTACACCTTC.

Concerning this clone: The conserved phenylalanine or tryptophan is not found at the CDR3 terminus, so this likely reflects a read error. The DNA is omitted, as the CDR3 cannot be located on it reliably, and the CDR3 follows TCRdb's listing. V usage is TRBV6-1 and J usage is TRBJ2-4; TRBD2, the table's D call, was not compared with the DNA. Counting both end residues, the CDR3 totals 16 amino acids. Germline CDR1 and CDR2: MNHNS and SASEGT. CDR3 amino acids: CASSESWGAGSFSPLA.

The rearrangement links TRBV6-5 to TRBJ2-2; 10 positions match TRBD1. Unmatched junction bases numbered 2, after V lost 4 bases and J lost 3 bases. CDR3 length: 15 amino acids. From germline, CDR1 is MNHEY and CDR2 SVGAGI. In DNA form, the CDR3 reads TGTGCCAGCAGTTCCGGGACAGGGGACACCGGGGAGCTGTTTTTT. Translated, it gives CASSSGTGDTGELFF.

The chain recombines TRBV21-1 with TRBJ1-5; TRBD1 is the table's D call and was not checked against the DNA. TRBV21-1 is a pseudogene. CDR3 size: 17 residues. The CDR3 DNA sequence: TGTGCCAGCAGCAAAGCCAAGGACAGGGGTAGCAATCAGCCCCAGCATTTT. Protein: CASSKAKDRGSNQPQHF.

Only a few counts were recorded for this clone. V gene TRBV6-2 or TRBV6-3 combines with J gene TRBJ2-1; the D is unclear. Trimming took 5 bases from V and 8 from J, leaving 7 bases between them. Germline V gene lookup returns CDR1 MNHEY and CDR2 SVGEGT. The CDR3 has 11 amino acids. The CDR3 region is CASSNRYEQFF. The CDR3 bases are TGTGCCAGCAGTAACCGGTATGAGCAGTTCTTC.

The gene calls are TRBV7-2 and TRBJ2-5, with 8 positions matching TRBD2. This CDR3 spans 14 amino acids. Germline CDR1 SGHTA, CDR2 FQGNSA. The V gene end was trimmed by 5 bases and the J gene end by 5 bases; junction bases not matched to a gene: 7. The CDR3 protein is CASSRGGPGETQYF. The CDR3 nucleotides read TGTGCCAGCAGCCGGGGGGGACCGGGGGAGACCCAGTACTTC.

This chain connects TRBV10-3 to TRBJ2-7; 8 bases are a match to TRBD1. CDR3 length: 14 residues. After removal of 3 bases from V and 2 bases from J, the junction contained 3 bases not matched to a gene. The germline CDR1 and CDR2 sequences are ENHRY and SYGVKD. The CDR3 DNA is TGTGCCATCAGTGATGGACAGGGCGCCTACGAGCAGTACTTC. Translating it yields CAISDGQGAYEQYF.

The chain links TRBV4-1 to TRBJ2-3; TRBD2 might be the D (7 bases). Germline lookup yields CDR1 MGHRA and CDR2 YSYEKL. The V end was cut by 1 base, the J end by 1 base, with 15 bases between. The CDR3 has 17 amino acids. The CDR3 loop is CASSQGLGGARTDTQYF. For the CDR3, the DNA is TGCGCCAGCAGCCAAGGCTTAGGGGGGGCTCGCACAGATACGCAGTATTTT.

This chain joins TRBV5-4 and TRBJ2-1, with D tentatively TRBD1 (7 bases). CDR3 length equals 14 residues. Trimming removed 1 base from V and 12 bases from J, with 17 bases in between. Germline CDR1 and CDR2: SGHNT and YYREEE (reference sequence). The CDR3 DNA reads TGTGCCAGCAGCTTGCAGGGGGGTGCTTCGGGGCAGTTCTTC. This gives the protein CASSLQGGASGQFF.

V gene TRBV3-1 (or the pseudogene TRBV3-2) combines with J gene TRBJ2-1; 7 bases line up with TRBD2. V shed 0 bases and J 7 bases; nucleotides not matched to a gene: 6. This CDR3 has 15 amino acids. From germline, CDR1 is LGHDT and CDR2 YNNKEL (reference sequence). The CDR3 nucleotides are TGTGCCAGCAGCCAAGATTTTACAGCGGGGAATGAGCAGTTCTTC. Translating gives CASSQDFTAGNEQFF.

The chain is built from TRBV5-6 and TRBJ1-2; 8 nucleotides line up with TRBD1. J lost 4 bases, V lost 0 bases, and 5 bases had no gene match. Germline loops: CDR1 SGHDT, CDR2 YYEEEE. This CDR3 spans 15 amino acids. The CDR3 bases are TGTGCCAGCAGCTTGGTTTCCAGGGGGCTCTATGGCTACACCTTC. Its protein is CASSLVSRGLYGYTF. Looking up the rest from reference TRBV5-6 and TRBJ1-2 gives the full variable domain: DAGVTQSPTHLIKTRGQQVTLRCSPKSGHDTVSWYQQALGQGPQFIFQYYEEEERQRGNFPDRFSGHQFPNYSSELNVNALLLGDSALYLCASSLVSRGLYGYTFGSGTRLTVV.

This clone has only one observation. This chain uses TRBV3-1 (or the pseudogene TRBV3-2) with TRBJ2-1; 9 nucleotides align to TRBD2. Unmatched junction bases numbered 9, after V lost 3 bases and J lost 15 bases. CDR1 LGHDT and CDR2 YNNKEL come from the germline V gene (reference sequence). The CDR3 has 13 residues. The CDR3 nucleotides read TGTGCCAGCAGCCAGGTTAGCGGGAGTAGTCCGTTCTTC. Its protein product is CASSQVSGSSPFF.

The chain employs TRBV7-8 and TRBJ2-5; D ambiguous. Trimming shortened V by 5 bases and J by 4 bases, and 5 bases separated the two germline ends. CDR1 and CDR2 from the germline V gene are SGHVS and FQNEAQ. The CDR3 runs to 11 residues. CDR3 loop: CASSPGETQYF. The DNA of the CDR3 is TGTGCCAGCAGCCCCGGAGAGACCCAGTACTTC.

The gene calls are TRBV6-5 and TRBJ2-7, with unresolved D. Looked up from germline, CDR1 is MNHEY and CDR2 is SVGAGI. Trimming took 0 bases from V and 0 from J, leaving 12 bases between them. The CDR3 has 16 amino acids. The CDR3 DNA follows: TGTGCCAGCAGTTACTCGAACACCATAAGCTCCTACGAGCAGTACTTC. This gives the protein CASSYSNTISSYEQYF.

The chain is built from TRBV27 and TRBJ2-7, with TRBD1 as a possible D gene (6 bases). V was shortened by 4 bases and J by 2 bases, with 15 bases between the two germline ends. CDR1 is MNHEY, CDR2 SMNVEV, per germline (reference sequence). This CDR3 is 15 amino acids long. CDR3: CASSSLPPGAYEQYF. The DNA of the CDR3 is TGTGCCAGCAGTTCCCTACCCCCAGGGGCCTACGAGCAGTACTTC.